The entry that follows covers one T cell receptor (beta chain) sequence. This clone was recorded many times. This clone's antigen is unknown. There are no base qualities to consult, and no much larger clone falls within one base. The sample originates from a study of beta chain features in type 1 diabetes listed by TCRdb under 2018. General notes on the study: Mean age, gender distribution, total cell number and subset yield were not different between patients and healthy donors. A total of roughly 100 million sorted cells were examined across all samples, and RNA yield correlated strongly with the number of cells per subset. The study compared TCRB repertoires of sorted circulating CD4+ T cell subsets between recently diagnosed type 1 diabetes patients and matched healthy donors. Naive and central memory subsets were obtained from all 30 or so donors, but regulatory and stem cell-like memory subsets were isolated from only 8 patients and roughly 8 healthy donors.

Each donor gave one peripheral blood draw, averaging approximately 110 mL, which was collected into heparinised tubes. Naive, central memory, regulatory and stem cell-like memory CD4+ T cells were sorted on a BD FACSAria II using a panel including CD45RO, CCR7, CD25, CD127, CD95 and CD27. Every sorted population had a purity above 98%. PBMCs were separated immediately by Lymphoprep density gradient centrifugation and were stained directly, without being cultured. To minimize batch effects, samples were stained and sorted in pairs, one healthy donor with one patient per experiment. The entire isolated RNA was reverse transcribed using the High Capacity cDNA Reverse Transcription Kit, and thus expressed TCRB transcripts were sequenced. For stem cell-like memory T cell samples, survey-depth immunoSEQ sequencing was used, averaging about 1 million total reads per sample. Sorted cells were lysed in RLT buffer and RNA was extracted with DNase-treated RNeasy Micro or Mini kits, depending on cell number. To prevent cross-contamination, every cell subset was processed on its own, while patient and healthy donor samples were processed together. TCRB sequences were amplified from cDNA with the immunoSEQ multiplex PCR, producing 87-bp fragments spanning the CDR3 region. Sequencing of the amplicons was done on the Illumina HiSeq platform. The authors' pipeline ran thus. PCR bias was computationally corrected using synthetic template baselines, reads within Hamming distance 2 were collapsed, and singletons that could not be merged were discarded. Reads were aligned against IMGT to assign V, D and J genes, CDR3 length and insertions or deletions at six rearrangement sites. Within each subset, clonotype counts were normalized to sorted cell number, after which true diversity and Gini coefficients were computed with the tcR R package. Repertoire sharing was quantified using the overlap coefficient calculated on TCRB nucleotide sequences. The table was pulled from immuneACCESS by TCRdb, which kept in-frame rearrangements only. Such tables lose some clones; where checked, under half of the loss comes from unresolved V genes, and the rest has no known cause. V and J calls and clone size are copied from that table; D and trimming were computed from the DNA. This sample is represented by tens of thousands of clones; roughly 31% of them were singletons. 0.4% to 0.55% of the sample is in the top ten clones.

Clipping removes 6 bases from V and 2 bases from J, with 9 as the unmatched junction base count. The germline V gene provides CDR1 SQVTM and CDR2 ANQGSEA. From its cysteine to its phenylalanine, the CDR3 spans 14 amino acids. Here the CDR3 DNA is all that survives: 42 bases in frame from base 1. The research as a whole found: Because the HLA sub-analyses included only small numbers of individuals, any influence of HLA type on TCRB rearrangement was left unresolved. Because cDNA rather than genomic DNA was sequenced, highly expressing activated cells could have been over-represented, although no difference in activation and CD3 levels was found between groups. PCR might favor shorter templates, but patient and control samples were amplified and corrected together, so any skew would affect both groups equally. At VDJ recombination sites, type 1 diabetes patients had fewer insertions and more deleted nucleotides, which implies abnormalities in thymic rearrangement. Type 1 diabetes patients showed a moderate but significant shortening of TCRB CDR3 length in all four CD4+ subsets. Naive, central memory and regulatory TCRB repertoires appeared to be more similar among patients than among healthy donors.

The sample consisted of stem cell memory CD4+ T cells from blood. The cell subset or site label, as the study defines it: stem cell-like memory CD4+ T cells. The V gene is TRBV29-1 and the J gene is TRBJ2-5, with TRBD1 identical over 7 junction bases. This sequence was found in a woman younger than 35 in good health. The nucleotide sequence reads TGCAGCGTCCACCGGGACAGATTTCAAGAGACCCAGTACTTC. The translation is CSVHRDRFQETQYF. Full variable domain (CDR3 extended with the reference TRBV29-1 and TRBJ2-5 proteins): SAVISQKPSRDICQRGTSLTIQCQVDSQVTMMFWYRQQPGQSLTLIATANQGSEATYESGFVIDKFPISRPNLTFSTLTVSNMSPEDSSIYLCSVHRDRFQETQYFGPGTRLLVL.